This T cell receptor beta chain was sequenced during a study of neoadjuvant anti-PD-1 for oral cavity cancer (dated by TCRdb to the early 2020s). About the investigation overall: Before curative-intent surgical resection, most patients were given three to four biweekly doses of nivolumab at 3 mg/kg. For patients who did not progress, a fourth nivolumab dose was given around day 43, followed by definitive surgical resection on days 50-56. Responders were defined as patients with complete response, partial response or stable disease by RECIST 1.1; non-responders were defined as patients with progression. There were 12 patients in the parent correlative cohort, and the response rate was around 35%. On the study overall, not on this receptor specifically: Higher pretreatment blood Treg/Th17 ratios correlated with both higher pretreatment blood TCRbeta clonality and lower post-treatment tumor TCRbeta clonality. TCR analyses included only a few patients per response group, and the authors called for larger cohorts for validation. After neoadjuvant nivolumab, non-responders showed significantly higher T cell clonality (Gini index) in PBMCs than responders did.

The CDR3 runs 11 amino acids, cysteine and phenylalanine included. Only the CDR3 portion is preserved as DNA: 33 bases, with reading frame beginning at the first base. Deletion took 2 bases off V and 4 bases off J, with a span of 3 bases between the germline ends. CDR1 MNHEY and CDR2 SMNVEV are derived from the germline V gene (reference sequence). Remarks on this clone: What antigen it recognizes has not been identified. Base qualities are missing; no much larger clone stands one base away.

For deep sequencing, each PBMC sample was run in six replicates, with libraries mostly built from 400 to 550 ng of input genomic DNA. The immunoSEQ hsTCRbeta kit was used to prepare TCRbeta libraries according to the manufacturer's instructions. The finished libraries were brought together in one pool at approximately 3 nM, which was then read using an Illumina NovaSeq 6000 S4 flow cell. The study's processing was this. The immunoSEQ Analyzer was used for raw data preprocessing and quality control. The analysis was restricted to productive rearrangements, with each unique CDR3 amino acid sequence defining a clonotype. Using the R package tcR, the researchers computed the Gini-Simpson index as their estimate of repertoire clonality. Student's t test was used to compare Gini indices, and Pearson correlation was used to assess associations with tumor size change. TCRdb provides this immuneACCESS table in a form limited to in-frame rearrangements. Some clones are lacking; in checked studies, under half of them reflect an unresolved V gene, and why the rest are absent is not known. V and J calls and clone size are as listed in that table; D and trimming were resolved from the DNA. Recorded for this sample are approximately 9,500 clones; around 70% of them occurred a single time. Around 4% of the sample comes from the top ten.

This specimen's time point label, per the study, means: after neoadjuvant nivolumab, at surgical resection. Patients had been newly diagnosed with stage II-IVA oral cavity squamous cell carcinoma, and no prior systemic or radiation treatment had been given to the patients. Everyone in the cohort had locally advanced, HPV-negative oral cavity squamous cell carcinoma. Peripheral blood mononuclear cells were analyzed directly, without maintenance or expansion in culture. The samples were obtained from a longitudinal correlative study of a single-arm phase II trial testing neoadjuvant nivolumab in oral cavity squamous cell carcinoma. Subject-matched pre- and post-treatment PBMCs and tumors from three responders and three non-responders were subjected to genomic DNA-based TCRbeta sequencing. Peripheral blood mononuclear cells were collected before nivolumab treatment and again after treatment, at the time of surgery. Genomic DNA was isolated from PBMCs using the Maxwell RSC DNA from Cells kit.

The clonotype originates from a person aged 40 to 85 with oral cavity squamous cell carcinoma. The V and J genes are TRBV27 and TRBJ2-7, with no confidently assigned D gene. The sample in question was PBMCs, obtained after nivolumab (anti-PD-1) treatment. The base sequence is TGTGCCAGCAGTTTAGGATACGAGCAGTACTTC. It specifies CASSLGYEQYF.